Following are 18 T cell receptor beta chains from one sample sequenced in a study of cytomegalovirus exposure and HLA in healthy donors. Researchers ran the PCR with 60 Vbeta and 13 Jbeta primers. TCRdb's copy holds only in-frame clones and misses some; the assay was immunoSEQ multiplex PCR. Of approximately 140,000 clones listed, about 80% are singletons. Source material: PBMCs. The receptors derive from a man in his forties or fifties in good health and CMV-seronegative.

V usage is TRBV27 and J usage is TRBJ2-5; TRBD2 matches at 12 bases. V was clipped by 6 bases and J by 13 bases; unmatched bases: 15. The CDR3 length is 15 residues. Germline values: CDR1 MNHEY, CDR2 SMNVEV (reference sequence). The CDR3 nucleotides are TGTGCCAGCAGCTGGGGACCGGGACTAGCGGGTAACTGGTACTTC. Its protein is CASSWGPGLAGNWYF.

The rearrangement joins TRBV28 to TRBJ2-7, with 7 bases identical to TRBD1. Unmatched junction bases numbered 13, after V lost 2 bases and J lost 3 bases. Germline V gives CDR1 MDHEN, CDR2 SYDVKM. CDR3 length: 17 amino acids. The CDR3 DNA reads TGTGCCAGCAGTTTAAGCACCGACAGGGTTCGAGGCTACGAGCAGTACTTC. Protein: CASSLSTDRVRGYEQYF.

The V and J genes are TRBV7-7 and TRBJ1-1; a weak D match, TRBD1 (6 bases). The CDR3 is 15 residues long. Trimming left V 5 bases short and J 1 base short, with 14 bases between. The germline V gene has CDR1 SSHAT and CDR2 FNYEAQ (reference sequence). The CDR3 is CASSPPGAGNTEAFF. In DNA, the CDR3 is TGTGCCAGCAGCCCCCCAGGGGCTGGGAACACTGAAGCTTTCTTT.

The genes are TRBV4-1 and TRBJ1-4, with TRBD1 matching over 7 bases. The CDR3 length is 15 residues. Germline-derived CDR1 and CDR2 are MGHRA and YSYEKL. The V segment lost 7 bases and the J segment 5 bases; nucleotides outside the gene matches: 10. In DNA form, the CDR3 reads TGCGCCAGCAACCCTCCGGGACAGAAAAATGAAAAACTGTTTTTT. Protein product: CASNPPGQKNEKLFF.

This chain joins TRBV10-3 and TRBJ2-1, with 8 positions matching TRBD2. CDR3 length: 16 amino acids. In germline, CDR1 is ENHRY, CDR2 SYGVKD. V lost 6 bases, J lost 4 bases, and 11 bases stayed unmatched. The CDR3 DNA is TGTGCCATCAGGCCTGAGGGGACTAGTCTTTACAATGAGCAGTTCTTC. It translates to CAIRPEGTSLYNEQFF.

V usage is TRBV6-5 and J usage is TRBJ1-1; D uncertain. CDR1 MNHEY and CDR2 SVGAGI come from the germline V gene. This CDR3 region has 13 residues. V dropped 7 bases and J dropped 4 bases, with 13 bases sitting between them. The CDR3 region has the DNA TGTGCCAGCACCCGGGGTGGCGGCACTGAAGCTTTCTTT. It is translated as CASTRGGGTEAFF.

As DNA, the CDR3 is TGTGCCAGCAAGCTCCGTGCAACTAATGAAAAACTGTTTTTT. Its translation: CASKLRATNEKLFF. The chain combines TRBV2 with TRBJ1-4, with unresolved D. This CDR3 is 14 amino acids long. Trimming shortened V by 7 bases and J by 0 bases, and 9 bases separated the two germline ends. CDR1 and CDR2 from the germline V gene are SNHLY and FYNNEI.

This clone was detected only a few times. Here the CDR3 DNA reads TGTGCCAGCAGGGCAGAACAGAGTATCTACGAGCAGTACTTC. Protein sequence: CASRAEQSIYEQYF. This chain joins TRBV6-1 and TRBJ2-7, with D hard to call. The V end was cut by 6 bases, the J end by 3 bases, with 15 bases between. CDR3 length: 14 residues. In germline, CDR1 is MNHNS, CDR2 SASEGT.

The rearrangement joins TRBV4-1 to TRBJ1-6; D uncertain. The germline V gene has CDR1 MGHRA and CDR2 YSYEKL. V lost 1 base and J lost 6, with 13 bases in between. The CDR3 loop spans 16 amino acids. CDR3 amino acids: CASSQAAPQFNSPLHF. DNA of the CDR3: TGCGCCAGCAGCCAAGCGGCGCCACAGTTTAATTCACCCCTCCACTTT.

This clone was observed a handful of times. J is TRBJ2-3 and V is TRBV7-6, with 12 bases lining up with TRBD2. The CDR3 has 16 residues. With V trimmed by 3 bases and J by 1 base, 2 bases remained unmatched. CDR1 is SGHVS and CDR2 is FNYEAQ in the germline V gene. The CDR3 is CASSFRLAGGTDTQYF. As DNA, the CDR3 is TGTGCCAGCAGCTTCCGACTAGCGGGGGGCACAGATACGCAGTATTTT.

The chain carries TRBV5-1 and TRBJ2-6, with D maybe TRBD2 (5 bases). The CDR3 loop spans 16 amino acids. V was pared by 0 bases and J by 0 bases, with 7 bases between. CDR1 is SGHRS and CDR2 is YFSETQ in the germline V gene. CDR3 coding DNA: TGCGCCAGCAGCTTGGGGGAGAGCTCTGGGGCCAACGTCCTGACTTTC. As protein: CASSLGESSGANVLTF.

The chain recombines TRBV7-3 with TRBJ2-3; weak D call: TRBD2 (6 bases). The CDR3 contains 16 residues. Germline CDR1 is SGHTA and CDR2 is FQGTGA. Trimming removed 5 bases at V and 0 bases at J, with 15 bases between. The CDR3: CASSEGTPNSTDTQYF. For the CDR3, the DNA is TGTGCCAGCAGCGAGGGGACTCCGAATAGCACAGATACGCAGTATTTT.

The rearrangement links TRBV19 to TRBJ2-2; TRBD2 matches 7 bases. J was trimmed by 6 bases and V by 0 bases; bases with no gene match: 7. Germline V gene data show CDR1 as LNHDA and CDR2 as SQIVND (reference sequence). This CDR3 has 16 residues. In DNA, the CDR3 is TGTGCCAGTAGTATAGACCCCTGGACTAGTCCCGGGGAGCTGTTTTTT. Amino acid sequence: CASSIDPWTSPGELFF. The full variable domain, rest sourced from reference TRBV19 and TRBJ2-2, is DGGITQSPKYLFRKEGQNVTLSCEQNLNHDAMYWYRQDPGQGLRLIYYSQIVNDFQKGDIAEGYSVSREKKESFPLTVTSAQKNPTAFYLCASSIDPWTSPGELFFGEGSRLTVL.

This sequence joins TRBV4-2 and TRBJ2-5, with TRBD2 matching 7 bases. The CDR3 is 18 amino acids. Germline-derived CDR1 and CDR2 are LGHNA and YNFKEQ. V lost 4 bases and J lost 3; bases outside the gene matches: 17. CDR3 DNA sequence: TGTGCCAGCAGCCGTGGAATCTACTTGACTAGCACCAAAGAGACCCAGTACTTC. It codes for CASSRGIYLTSTKETQYF.

This clone was detected once. V and J are TRBV5-1 and TRBJ2-2, with a possible D match to TRBD2 (5 bases). The CDR3 extends over 17 amino acids. Germline lookup yields CDR1 SGHRS and CDR2 YFSETQ. Trimming cost V 4 bases and J 5 bases, with 21 bases left between them. The DNA for the CDR3 is TGCGCCAGCAGCCCGGGTTACTCGGGGTTCGGGACCGGGGAGCTGTTTTTT. It translates to CASSPGYSGFGTGELFF.

The sample holds one count of this clone. The chain carries TRBV29-1 and TRBJ2-1; a weak D match, TRBD2 (5 bases). V lost 4 bases and J lost 0, with 16 bases in between. The germline V gene has CDR1 SQVTM and CDR2 ANQGSEA. The CDR3 sequence is 16 residues long. Here the CDR3 DNA reads TGCAGCGTTGCTGGAGGACCCGTCGGCTCCTACAATGAGCAGTTCTTC. Its translation is CSVAGGPVGSYNEQFF.

The chain couples TRBV6-5 to TRBJ1-5; D gene ambiguous. V was shortened by 7 bases and J by 0 bases, with 7 bases between the two germline ends. Germline V gene lookup returns CDR1 MNHEY and CDR2 SVGAGI. The CDR3 totals 13 residues. CDR3 amino acids: CASNRGSNQPQHF. In nucleotides, the CDR3 is TGTGCCAGCAATCGGGGTAGCAATCAGCCCCAGCATTTT.

This chain links TRBV7-2 with TRBJ2-1; 10 bases match TRBD2. The CDR3 spans 15 residues. The V gene end was trimmed by 4 bases and the J gene end by 3 bases; junction bases not matched to a gene: 3. Germline CDR1 reads SGHTA; CDR2 reads FQGNSA. In nucleotides, the CDR3 is TGTGCCAGCAGCTCCACTAGCGGGGTCTACAATGAGCAGTTCTTC. Translation gives CASSSTSGVYNEQFF. The whole variable domain, remainder taken from reference TRBV7-2 and TRBJ2-1, is GAGVSQSPSNKVTEKGKDVELRCDPISGHTALYWYRQSLGQGLEFLIYFQGNSAPDKSGLPSDRFSAERTGGSVSTLTIQRTQQEDSAVYLCASSSTSGVYNEQFFGPGTRLTVL.